Shown below are 11 T cell receptor beta chains from a single sample sequenced in a study of blood T cell repertoires in COVID-19. Clones were sequenced by immunoSEQ multiplex PCR, and TCRdb holds only the in-frame ones, with some missing. The sample carries 250,000 or so clones, around nine tenths recorded once. The sequenced material came from PBMCs or T cells enriched from blood (not recorded which). The source of these receptors is a young woman who had recovered from COVID-19.

The chain has TRBV5-1 and TRBJ2-2, with 8 bases that match TRBD1. CDR1 and CDR2 (germline): SGHRS, YFSETQ. The CDR3 is made up of 14 amino acids. Losses at the gene ends were 5 bases for V and 5 bases for J; bases not matched to a gene: 5. CDR3 region: CASSFDRGTGELFF. The CDR3 DNA is TGCGCCAGCAGTTTTGACAGGGGAACCGGGGAGCTGTTTTTT.

The V call is TRBV7-6, the J call TRBJ2-7; possible D gene TRBD1, 6 bases. Trimming took 4 bases from V and 0 from J, leaving 13 bases between them. This CDR3 spans 15 amino acids. Germline CDR1 and CDR2: SGHVS and FNYEAQ. CDR3 sequence (DNA): TGTGCCAGCAGCTATGGGGGCAGGCACTCCTACGAGCAGTACTTC. Encoded protein: CASSYGGRHSYEQYF.

This rearrangement joins TRBV7-9 to TRBJ1-1; D remains ambiguous. Germline V gene data show CDR1 as SEHNR and CDR2 as FQNEAQ (reference sequence). V lost 5 bases and J 4 bases, leaving 11 bases between the germline ends. This CDR3 has 13 amino acids. CDR3 residues: CASSPTQTTEAFF. CDR3 bases: TGTGCCAGCAGCCCTACCCAAACCACTGAAGCTTTCTTT.

This chain links TRBV11-3 with TRBJ2-1, with 11 nucleotides matching TRBD1. Germline V lookup: CDR1 SGHNT, CDR2 YENEEA. V shed 8 bases, J shed 8 bases, and the junction held 11 bases outside the gene matches. This CDR3 comprises 15 residues. The CDR3 sequence is CASGDRTGGKDEQFF. CDR3 DNA: TGTGCCAGCGGGGACAGGACAGGGGGCAAGGATGAGCAGTTCTTC.

V gene TRBV14 combines with J gene TRBJ2-1; TRBD1 is a possible D gene (5 bases). The CDR3 loop spans 14 amino acids. Trimming left V 6 bases short and J 6 bases short, with 15 bases between. CDR1 is SGHDN and CDR2 is FVKESK in the germline V gene. The CDR3 region has the DNA TGTGCCAGCAGTCGTGGGGCCCTCATCAATGAGCAGTTCTTC. This translates into CASSRGALINEQFF.

The chain uses TRBV6-1 and TRBJ1-2, with D perhaps matching TRBD1 (6 bases). Per germline, CDR1 MNHNS and CDR2 SASEGT. The CDR3 contains 15 residues. Trimming cost V 0 bases and J 4 bases, with 12 bases left between them. The CDR3 DNA follows: TGTGCCAGCAGTGAAGCTGGGGGGGCTGGCTATGGCTACACCTTC. It codes for CASSEAGGAGYGYTF.

V is TRBV27 and J is TRBJ1-6; D perhaps matches TRBD1 (6 bases). This CDR3 contains 15 residues. Germline CDR1 and CDR2: MNHEY and SMNVEV (reference sequence). Trimming removed 3 bases from V and 7 bases from J, with 13 bases in between. The CDR3 spells CASSLIGGENSPLHF. In DNA form, the CDR3 reads TGTGCCAGCAGTTTGATAGGGGGAGAGAATTCACCCCTCCACTTT.

The chain recombines TRBV7-6 with TRBJ2-1, with a weak D call TRBD2 (6 bases). Germline V CDR1 and CDR2: SGHVS, FNYEAQ. Trimming cost V 5 bases and J 5 bases, with 13 bases left between them. CDR3 length: 14 residues. CDR3 DNA sequence: TGTGCCAGCAGCACAGGACTAATCAACAATGAGCAGTTCTTC. Its translation: CASSTGLINNEQFF.

This clone was seen just once. The chain links TRBV5-1 to TRBJ2-7; D gene ambiguous. This CDR3 has 11 residues. The V end was cut by 2 bases, the J end by 6 bases, with 6 bases between. Per the germline V gene, CDR1 is SGHRS and CDR2 is YFSETQ. CDR3 DNA sequence: TGCGCCAGCAGCTTCCTCGGCGAGCAGTACTTC. Translated, it gives CASSFLGEQYF.

The chain recombines TRBV5-1 with TRBJ1-4; D possibly corresponds to TRBD1 (5 bases). Looked up from germline, CDR1 is SGHRS and CDR2 is YFSETQ. Trimming shortened V by 4 bases and J by 8 bases, and 18 bases separated the two germline ends. CDR3 length equals 15 residues. CDR3 sequence (DNA): TGCGCCAGCAGCCCGGGACGTCGGGCGGGGGAAAAACTGTTTTTT. It yields the protein CASSPGRRAGEKLFF.

This chain joins TRBV4-1 and TRBJ2-1; 9 bases are shared with TRBD2. V lost 4 bases, J lost 5 bases, and 6 bases stayed unmatched. Germline V CDR1 and CDR2: MGHRA, YSYEKL. This CDR3 region has 15 residues. In DNA form, the CDR3 reads TGCGCCAGCAGCCGAAGACTAGCGGCAAACAATGAGCAGTTCTTC. Its protein is CASSRRLAANNEQFF.